The following is a T cell receptor (beta chain) sequence with its context. Measured with immunoSEQ multiplex PCR; TCRdb has only the in-frame clones, and not every one. The sample holds some 700,000 clones, approximately 85% seen once. The data stem from a study of shared T cell receptors in the human thymus. CDR1 and CDR2 (germline): MNHEY, SMNVEV (reference sequence). V was clipped by 4 bases and J by 2 bases; unmatched bases: 3. The CDR3 has 14 residues. These data were also filed under a second study, of human thymus T cells.

This receptor was obtained from a girl under three years old with a congenital heart defect. Sample: thymocytes. The genes are TRBV27 and TRBJ2-5, with 8 nucleotides matching TRBD1. CDR3 nucleotide sequence: TGTGCCAGCAGTTCTTGGGACAGGCAAGAGACCCAGTACTTC. This sequence encodes CASSSWDRQETQYF.